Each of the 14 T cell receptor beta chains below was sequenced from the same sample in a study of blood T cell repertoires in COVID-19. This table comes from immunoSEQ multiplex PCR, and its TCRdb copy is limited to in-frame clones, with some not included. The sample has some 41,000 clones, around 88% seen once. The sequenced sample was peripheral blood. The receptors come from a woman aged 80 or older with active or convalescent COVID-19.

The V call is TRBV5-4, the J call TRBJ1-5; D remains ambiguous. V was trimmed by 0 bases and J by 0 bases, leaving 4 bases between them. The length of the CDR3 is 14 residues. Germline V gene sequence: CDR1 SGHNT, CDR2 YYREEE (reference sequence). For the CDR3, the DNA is TGTGCCAGCAGCTTGGCCGGTAGCAATCAGCCCCAGCATTTT. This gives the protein CASSLAGSNQPQHF.

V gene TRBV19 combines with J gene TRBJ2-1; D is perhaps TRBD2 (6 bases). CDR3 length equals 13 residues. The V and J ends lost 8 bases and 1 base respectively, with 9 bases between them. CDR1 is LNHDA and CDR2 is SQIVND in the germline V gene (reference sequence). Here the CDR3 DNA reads TGTGCCAGTTTCGGGGGTTCCTACAATGAGCAGTTCTTC. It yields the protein CASFGGSYNEQFF.

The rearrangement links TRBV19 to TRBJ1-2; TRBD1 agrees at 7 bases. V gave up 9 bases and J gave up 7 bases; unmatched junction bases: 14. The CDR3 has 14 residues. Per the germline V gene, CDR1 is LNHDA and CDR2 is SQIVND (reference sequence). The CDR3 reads CASSRAQRGLGYTF. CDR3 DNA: TGTGCCAGCAGTCGCGCGCAGAGGGGGCTTGGCTACACCTTC.

CDR3 coding DNA: TGTGCCAGCAGCCCGTACGGGACGAACACCGGGGAGCTGTTTTTT. Protein sequence: CASSPYGTNTGELFF. The V call is TRBV9, the J call TRBJ2-2; a weak D match, TRBD2 (5 bases). Trimming took 4 bases from V and 0 from J, leaving 10 bases between them. The CDR3 contains 15 residues. In germline, CDR1 is SGDLS, CDR2 YYNGEE.

The CDR3: CASREGPSARNIQYF. For the CDR3, the DNA is TGTGCCAGCAGGGAGGGCCCTTCGGCAAGGAACATTCAGTACTTC. The V gene is TRBV6-5, the J gene TRBJ2-4; TRBD2 might be the D (6 bases). This CDR3 contains 15 residues. Deletions cut 6 bases from V and 7 bases from J, with 19 bases between. Germline CDR1 and CDR2: MNHEY and SVGAGI.

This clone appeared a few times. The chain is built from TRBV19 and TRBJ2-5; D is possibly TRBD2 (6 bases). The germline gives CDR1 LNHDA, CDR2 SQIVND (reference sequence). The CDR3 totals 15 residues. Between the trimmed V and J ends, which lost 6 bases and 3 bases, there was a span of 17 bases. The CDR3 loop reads CASSATGSPEETQYF. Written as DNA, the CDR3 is TGTGCCAGTAGCGCGACCGGGAGCCCAGAAGAGACCCAGTACTTC. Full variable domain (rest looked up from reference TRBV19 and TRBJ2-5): DGGITQSPKYLFRKEGQNVTLSCEQNLNHDAMYWYRQDPGQGLRLIYYSQIVNDFQKGDIAEGYSVSREKKESFPLTVTSAQKNPTAFYLCASSATGSPEETQYFGPGTRLLVL.

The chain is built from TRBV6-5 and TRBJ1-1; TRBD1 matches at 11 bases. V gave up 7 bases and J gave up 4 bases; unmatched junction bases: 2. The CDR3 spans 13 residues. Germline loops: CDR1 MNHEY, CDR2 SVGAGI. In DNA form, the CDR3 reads TGTGCCAGCACCGGGACAGGGGGCACTGAAGCTTTCTTT. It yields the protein CASTGTGGTEAFF.

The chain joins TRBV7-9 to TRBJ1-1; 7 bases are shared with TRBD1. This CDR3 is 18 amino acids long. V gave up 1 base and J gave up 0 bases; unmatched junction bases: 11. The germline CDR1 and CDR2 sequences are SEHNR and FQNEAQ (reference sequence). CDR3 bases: TGTGCCAGCAGCTTAGTCTTGGTGGCAGGGGGTTTGAACACTGAAGCTTTCTTT. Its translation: CASSLVLVAGGLNTEAFF.

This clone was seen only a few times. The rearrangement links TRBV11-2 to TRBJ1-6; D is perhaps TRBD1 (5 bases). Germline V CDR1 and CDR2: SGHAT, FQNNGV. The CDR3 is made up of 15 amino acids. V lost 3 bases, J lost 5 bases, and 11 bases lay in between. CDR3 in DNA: TGTGCCAGCAGCTTTGAGACAGTCAATAATTCACCCCTCCACTTT. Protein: CASSFETVNNSPLHF.

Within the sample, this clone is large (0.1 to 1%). The DNA for the CDR3 is TGTGCCAGCAGTTTTGGGGGGACGAACACCGGGGAGCTGTTTTTT. Translated, it gives CASSFGGTNTGELFF. The V and J genes are TRBV27 and TRBJ2-2; TRBD2 might be the D (6 bases). CDR3 size: 15 residues. Trimming took off 3 bases at V and 0 bases at J, with 8 bases between the two ends. Per germline, CDR1 MNHEY and CDR2 SMNVEV (reference sequence).

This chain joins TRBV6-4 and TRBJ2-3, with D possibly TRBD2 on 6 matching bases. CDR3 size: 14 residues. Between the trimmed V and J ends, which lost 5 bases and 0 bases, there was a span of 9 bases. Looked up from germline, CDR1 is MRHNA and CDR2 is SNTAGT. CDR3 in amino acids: CASSPGLSTDTQYF. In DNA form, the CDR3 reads TGTGCCAGCAGTCCGGGACTTAGCACAGATACGCAGTATTTT.

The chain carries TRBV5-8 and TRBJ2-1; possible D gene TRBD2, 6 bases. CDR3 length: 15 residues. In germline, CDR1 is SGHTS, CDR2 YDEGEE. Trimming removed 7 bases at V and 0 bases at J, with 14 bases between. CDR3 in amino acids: CASPRRGSSYNEQFF. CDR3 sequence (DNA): TGTGCCAGCCCTCGTCGGGGGAGCTCCTACAATGAGCAGTTCTTC.

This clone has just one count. Written as DNA, the CDR3 is TGTGCCAGCAGCCCGGGGGGTGGGGACACCATATATTTT. It specifies CASSPGGGDTIYF. V usage is TRBV7-8 and J usage is TRBJ1-3; D is possibly TRBD1 (5 bases). V was pared by 5 bases and J by 8 bases, with 13 bases between. CDR1 and CDR2 (germline): SGHVS, FQNEAQ. The CDR3 loop spans 13 amino acids.

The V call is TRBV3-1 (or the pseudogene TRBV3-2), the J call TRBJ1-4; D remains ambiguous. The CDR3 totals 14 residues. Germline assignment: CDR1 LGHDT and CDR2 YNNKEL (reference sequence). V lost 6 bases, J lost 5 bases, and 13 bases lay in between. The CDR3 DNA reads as TGTGCCAGCAGTTCTGCGGGGTGGAATGAAAAACTGTTTTTT. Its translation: CASSSAGWNEKLFF.